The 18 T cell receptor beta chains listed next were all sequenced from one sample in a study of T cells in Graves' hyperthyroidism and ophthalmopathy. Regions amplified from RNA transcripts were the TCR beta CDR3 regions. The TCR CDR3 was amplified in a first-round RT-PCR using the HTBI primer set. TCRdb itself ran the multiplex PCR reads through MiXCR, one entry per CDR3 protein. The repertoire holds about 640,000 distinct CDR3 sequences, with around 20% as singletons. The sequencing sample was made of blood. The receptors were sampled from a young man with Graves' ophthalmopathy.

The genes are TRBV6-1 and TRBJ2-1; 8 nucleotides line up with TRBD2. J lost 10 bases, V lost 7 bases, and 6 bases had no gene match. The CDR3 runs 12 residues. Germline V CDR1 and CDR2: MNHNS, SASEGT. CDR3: CASNRAGAEQFF. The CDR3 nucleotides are TGTGCCAGCAACCGAGCGGGAGCAGAGCAGTTCTTC.

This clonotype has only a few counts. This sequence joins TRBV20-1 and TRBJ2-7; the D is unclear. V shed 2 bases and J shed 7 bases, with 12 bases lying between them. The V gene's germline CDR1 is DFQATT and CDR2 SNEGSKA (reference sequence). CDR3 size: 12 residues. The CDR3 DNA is TGCAGTGCTAGACTCCCCGGTGGGGAGCAGTACTTC. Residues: CSARLPGGEQYF.

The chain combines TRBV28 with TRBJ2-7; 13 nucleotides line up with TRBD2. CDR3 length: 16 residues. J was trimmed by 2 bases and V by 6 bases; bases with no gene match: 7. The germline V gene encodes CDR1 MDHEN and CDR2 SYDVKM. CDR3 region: CASSVPLAGGTYEQYF. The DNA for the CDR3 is TGTGCCAGCAGCGTCCCACTAGCGGGAGGGACCTACGAGCAGTACTTC. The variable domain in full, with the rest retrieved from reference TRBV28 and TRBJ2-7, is DVKVTQSSRYLVKRTGEKVFLECVQDMDHENMFWYRQDPGLGLRLIYFSYDVKMKEKGDIPEGYSVSREKKERFSLILESASTNQTSMYLCASSVPLAGGTYEQYFGPGTRLTVT.

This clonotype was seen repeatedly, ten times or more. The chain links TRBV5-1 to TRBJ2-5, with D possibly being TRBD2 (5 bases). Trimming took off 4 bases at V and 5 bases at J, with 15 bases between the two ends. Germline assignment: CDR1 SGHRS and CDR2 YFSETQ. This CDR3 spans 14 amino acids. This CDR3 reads CASSLREGGETQYF. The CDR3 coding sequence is TGCGCCAGCAGCCTAAGAGAGGGCGGGGAGACCCAGTACTTC.

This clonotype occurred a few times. The chain's CDR3 is CASSVGLAGEWYEQYF. The CDR3 DNA sequence: TGTGCCAGCAGCGTAGGGCTAGCGGGAGAATGGTACGAGCAGTACTTC. The rearrangement links TRBV9 to TRBJ2-7, with TRBD2 matching 10 bases. Trimming took 0 bases from V and 4 from J; bases not matched to a gene: 7. The CDR3 sequence is 16 residues long. Germline assignment: CDR1 SGDLS and CDR2 YYNGEE.

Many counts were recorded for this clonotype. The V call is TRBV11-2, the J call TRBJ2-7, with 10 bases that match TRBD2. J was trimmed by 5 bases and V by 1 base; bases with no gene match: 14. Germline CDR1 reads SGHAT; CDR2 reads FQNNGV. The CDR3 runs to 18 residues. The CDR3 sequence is CASSLGASGSLSTHEQYF. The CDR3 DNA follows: TGTGCCAGCAGCTTAGGGGCTAGCGGGAGCCTTTCTACTCACGAGCAGTACTTC. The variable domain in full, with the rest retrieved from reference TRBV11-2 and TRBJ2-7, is EAGVAQSPRYKIIEKRQSVAFWCNPISGHATLYWYQQILGQGPKLLIQFQNNGVVDDSQLPKDRFSAERLKGVDSTLKIQPAKLEDSAVYLCASSLGASGSLSTHEQYFGPGTRLTVT.

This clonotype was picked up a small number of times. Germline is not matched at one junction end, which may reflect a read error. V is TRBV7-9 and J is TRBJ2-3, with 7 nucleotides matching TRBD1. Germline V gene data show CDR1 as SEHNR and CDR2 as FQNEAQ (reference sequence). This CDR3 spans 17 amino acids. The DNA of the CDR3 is TGTGCCAACAGCTTAGGTGACAGGGCGATAACGCCAGATACGCAGTATTTT. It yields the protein CANSLGDRAITPDTQYF.

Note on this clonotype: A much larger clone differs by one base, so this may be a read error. The CDR3 DNA follows: TGTGCCAGCAAAAGGGGACGGAACACCGGGGAGCTGTTTTTT. Encoded protein: CASKRGRNTGELFF. The chain couples TRBV6-1 to TRBJ2-2; D may be TRBD1 or TRBD2 (5 bases each). V dropped 7 bases and J dropped 1 base, with 10 bases sitting between them. Germline V gene sequence: CDR1 MNHNS, CDR2 SASEGT. This CDR3 comprises 14 residues.

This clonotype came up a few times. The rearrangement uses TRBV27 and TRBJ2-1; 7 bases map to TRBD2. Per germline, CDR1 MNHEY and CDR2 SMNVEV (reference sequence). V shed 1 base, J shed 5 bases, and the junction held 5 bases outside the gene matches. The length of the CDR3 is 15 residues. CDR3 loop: CASSLYGGRHNEQFF. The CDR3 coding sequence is TGTGCCAGCAGTTTATACGGCGGGAGACACAATGAGCAGTTCTTC.

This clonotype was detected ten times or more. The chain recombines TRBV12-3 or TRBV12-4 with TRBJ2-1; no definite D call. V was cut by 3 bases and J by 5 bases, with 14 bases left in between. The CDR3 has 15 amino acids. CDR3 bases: TGTGCCAGCAGTTTGGCAAGATATGCTCACAATGAGCAGTTCTTC. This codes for CASSLARYAHNEQFF.

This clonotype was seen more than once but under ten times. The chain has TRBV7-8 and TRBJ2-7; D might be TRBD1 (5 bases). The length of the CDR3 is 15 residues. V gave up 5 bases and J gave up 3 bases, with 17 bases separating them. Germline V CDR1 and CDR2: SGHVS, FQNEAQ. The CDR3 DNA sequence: TGTGCCAGCAGCCCAGAAGCGACAGCCCTCTACGAGCAGTACTTC. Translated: CASSPEATALYEQYF.

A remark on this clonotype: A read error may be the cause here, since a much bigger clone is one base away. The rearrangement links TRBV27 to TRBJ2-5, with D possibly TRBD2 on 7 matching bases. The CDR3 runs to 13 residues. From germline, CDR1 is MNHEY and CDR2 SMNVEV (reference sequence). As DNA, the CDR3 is TGTGCCAACAGTTTTAGGGGGGGGGAGACCCAGTACTTC. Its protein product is CANSFRGGETQYF.

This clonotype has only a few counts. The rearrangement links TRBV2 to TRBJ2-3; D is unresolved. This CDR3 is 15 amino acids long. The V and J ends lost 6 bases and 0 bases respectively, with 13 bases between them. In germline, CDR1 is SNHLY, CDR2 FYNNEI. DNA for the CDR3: TGTGCCAGCAGATTACTAATGGGTAGCACAGATACGCAGTATTTT. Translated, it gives CASRLLMGSTDTQYF.

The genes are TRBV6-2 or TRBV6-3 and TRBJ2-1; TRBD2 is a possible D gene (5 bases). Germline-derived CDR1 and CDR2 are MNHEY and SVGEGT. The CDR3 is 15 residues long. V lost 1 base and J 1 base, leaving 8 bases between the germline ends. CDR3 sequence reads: CASSYFRGSYNEQFF. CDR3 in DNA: TGTGCCAGCAGTTACTTCCGGGGTTCCTACAATGAGCAGTTCTTC.

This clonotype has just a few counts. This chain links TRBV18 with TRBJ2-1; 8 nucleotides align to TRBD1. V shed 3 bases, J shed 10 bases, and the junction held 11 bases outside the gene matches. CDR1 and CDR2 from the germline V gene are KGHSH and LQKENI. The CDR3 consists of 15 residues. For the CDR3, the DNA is TGTGCCAGCTCACCCATCTCCGGACAGGGCCAGGAGCAGTTCTTC. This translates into CASSPISGQGQEQFF.

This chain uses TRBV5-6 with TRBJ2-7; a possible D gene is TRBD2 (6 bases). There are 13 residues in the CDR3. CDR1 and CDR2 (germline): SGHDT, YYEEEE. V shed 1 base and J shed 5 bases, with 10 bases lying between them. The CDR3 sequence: CASSLWTNHEQYF. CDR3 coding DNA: TGTGCCAGCAGCTTGTGGACTAACCACGAGCAGTACTTC.

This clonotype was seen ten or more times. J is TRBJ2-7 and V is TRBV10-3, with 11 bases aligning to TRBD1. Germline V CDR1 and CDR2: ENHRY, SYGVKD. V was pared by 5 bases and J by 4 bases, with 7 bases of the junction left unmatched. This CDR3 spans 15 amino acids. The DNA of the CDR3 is TGTGCCATCAGTAGACGGACAGGGGGCGGGTACGAGCAGTACTTC. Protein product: CAISRRTGGGYEQYF.

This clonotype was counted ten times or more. The CDR3 sequence is CASSRSGGSTDTQYF. The CDR3 DNA reads as TGTGCCAGCAGCCGAAGCGGGGGTAGCACAGATACGCAGTATTTT. V usage is TRBV3-1 and J usage is TRBJ2-3, with 8 bases matching TRBD2. J was trimmed by 0 bases and V by 4 bases; bases with no gene match: 3. The CDR3 runs to 15 residues. Germline V gene data show CDR1 as LGHDT and CDR2 as YNNKEL (reference sequence).